The 9 T cell receptor beta chains given below trace back to one sample, sequenced in a study of cytomegalovirus exposure and HLA in healthy donors. Researchers ran the PCR with 60 Vbeta and 13 Jbeta primers. The method was immunoSEQ multiplex PCR; TCRdb's version includes in-frame clones alone and lacks a portion of them. Among about 130,000 clones listed, roughly 70% were seen once. The sample taken for sequencing was PBMCs. The receptors originated from a young man in good health and CMV-seronegative.

A note on this clone: The same CDR3 is also encoded by other DNA sequences in this sample. V is TRBV6-5 and J is TRBJ1-1, with a possible D match to TRBD1 (5 bases). Germline loops: CDR1 MNHEY, CDR2 SVGAGI. The length of the CDR3 is 12 residues. Trimming shortened V by 4 bases and J by 4 bases, and 7 bases separated the two germline ends. The CDR3 DNA follows: TGTGCCAGCAGTTCAGGGTCCACTGAAGCTTTCTTT. As protein: CASSSGSTEAFF.

The chain combines TRBV5-1 with TRBJ2-1; TRBD2 agrees at 11 bases. The ends lost 5 bases at V and 1 base at J; junction bases unmatched: 8. There are 17 residues in the CDR3. The germline V gene encodes CDR1 SGHRS and CDR2 YFSETQ. The CDR3 nucleotides are TGCGCCAGCAGAGCTACTAGCGGGAGTCAGTCCTACAATGAGCAGTTCTTC. Translation gives CASRATSGSQSYNEQFF.

The chain joins TRBV7-9 to TRBJ2-7, with TRBD1 identical over 8 bases. CDR1 is SEHNR, CDR2 FQNEAQ, per germline (reference sequence). The ends lost 5 bases at V and 0 bases at J; junction bases unmatched: 3. This CDR3 has 14 residues. In DNA form, the CDR3 reads TGTGCCAGCAGCCGGGACAGGAGCTCCTACGAGCAGTACTTC. Translated: CASSRDRSSYEQYF.

This chain uses TRBV28 with TRBJ1-5, with D possibly being TRBD1 (5 bases). Between the trimmed V and J ends, which lost 3 bases and 1 base, there was a span of 10 bases. The CDR3 consists of 15 residues. Germline V gives CDR1 MDHEN, CDR2 SYDVKM. CDR3 in DNA: TGTGCCAGCAGTTTCCAGGGAGGGAGCAATCAGCCCCAGCATTTT. Its protein product is CASSFQGGSNQPQHF.

V usage is TRBV28 and J usage is TRBJ2-1; a weak D match, TRBD2 (5 bases). V was cut by 2 bases and J by 0 bases, with 8 bases left in between. The CDR3 contains 15 residues. The germline CDR1 and CDR2 sequences are MDHEN and SYDVKM. The CDR3 DNA is TGTGCCAGCAGTTTACCGGGGAGCTCCTACAATGAGCAGTTCTTC. Its translation: CASSLPGSSYNEQFF.

V usage is TRBV28 and J usage is TRBJ1-6; perhaps TRBD1 as D (5 bases). The CDR3 contains 15 residues. With 7 bases removed from V and 9 bases from J, the gap between germline ends came to 19 bases. Germline V gene data show CDR1 as MDHEN and CDR2 as SYDVKM. The CDR3 DNA reads as TGTGCCAGCACCCCCAGTCGTCAGGGATCTTCACCCCTCCACTTT. This encodes CASTPSRQGSSPLHF.

The chain couples TRBV4-2 to TRBJ2-3; 9 bases map to TRBD2. V was clipped by 2 bases and J by 4 bases; unmatched bases: 4. Per germline, CDR1 LGHNA and CDR2 YNFKEQ. The CDR3 is 15 amino acids. The CDR3 is CASSQSGGPADTQYF. In DNA form, the CDR3 reads TGTGCCAGCAGCCAAAGCGGGGGGCCCGCAGATACGCAGTATTTT.

The chain has TRBV7-7 and TRBJ2-3, with a possible D match to TRBD2 (5 bases). Germline values: CDR1 SSHAT, CDR2 FNYEAQ (reference sequence). Trimming cost V 8 bases and J 7 bases, with 19 bases left between them. This CDR3 is 14 amino acids long. The CDR3 coding sequence is TGTGCCAGCTCGCCGATGGCTTCGGGGAATACGCAGTATTTT. As protein: CASSPMASGNTQYF.

In this sample, this clone turned up a few times. This chain connects TRBV6-6 to TRBJ1-1; D unclear. Germline V gives CDR1 MNHNY, CDR2 SVGAGI (reference sequence). The CDR3 consists of 14 residues. Trimming cost V 6 bases and J 1 base, with 12 bases left between them. In DNA, the CDR3 is TGTGCCAGCAGGAGGGAGGTCGGGAACACTGAAGCTTTCTTT. Protein product: CASRREVGNTEAFF.